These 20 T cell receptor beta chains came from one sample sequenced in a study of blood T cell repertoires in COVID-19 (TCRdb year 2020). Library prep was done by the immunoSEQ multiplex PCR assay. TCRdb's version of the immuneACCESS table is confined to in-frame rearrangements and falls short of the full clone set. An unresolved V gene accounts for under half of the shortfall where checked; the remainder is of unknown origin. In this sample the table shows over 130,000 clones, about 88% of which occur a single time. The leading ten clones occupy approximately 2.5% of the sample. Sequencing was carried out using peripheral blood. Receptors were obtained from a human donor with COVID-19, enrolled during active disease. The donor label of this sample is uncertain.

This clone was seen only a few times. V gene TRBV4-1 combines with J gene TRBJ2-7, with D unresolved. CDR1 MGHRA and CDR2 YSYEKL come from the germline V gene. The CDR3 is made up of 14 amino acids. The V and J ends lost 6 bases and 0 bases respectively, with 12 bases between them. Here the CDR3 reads CASSPSVASYEQYF. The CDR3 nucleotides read TGCGCCAGCAGTCCTTCCGTAGCCTCCTACGAGCAGTACTTC.

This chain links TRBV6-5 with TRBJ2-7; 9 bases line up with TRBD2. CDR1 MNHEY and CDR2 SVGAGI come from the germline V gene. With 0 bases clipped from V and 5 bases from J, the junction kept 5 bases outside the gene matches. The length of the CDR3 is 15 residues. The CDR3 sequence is CASSYSISGGHEQYF. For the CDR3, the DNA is TGTGCCAGCAGTTACTCGATTAGCGGGGGCCACGAGCAGTACTTC.

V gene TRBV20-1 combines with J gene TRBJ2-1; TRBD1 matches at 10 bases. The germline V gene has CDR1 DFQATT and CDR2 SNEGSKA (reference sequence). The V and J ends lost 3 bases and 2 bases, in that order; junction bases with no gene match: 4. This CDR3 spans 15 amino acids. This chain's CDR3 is CSASGGQGPYNEQFF. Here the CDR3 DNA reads TGCAGTGCTAGTGGGGGACAGGGGCCCTACAATGAGCAGTTCTTC.

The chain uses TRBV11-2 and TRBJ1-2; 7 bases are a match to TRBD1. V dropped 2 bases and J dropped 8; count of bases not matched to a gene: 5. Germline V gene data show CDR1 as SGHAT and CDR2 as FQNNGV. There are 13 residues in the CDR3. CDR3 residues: CASSLPGQIGYTF. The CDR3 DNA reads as TGTGCCAGCAGCTTACCGGGACAGATAGGCTACACCTTC.

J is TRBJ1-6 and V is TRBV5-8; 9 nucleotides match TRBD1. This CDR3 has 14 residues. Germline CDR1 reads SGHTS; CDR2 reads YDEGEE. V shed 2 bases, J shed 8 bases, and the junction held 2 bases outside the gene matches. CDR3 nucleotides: TGTGCCAGCAGCTTCAGGGACAGGGATTCACCCCTCCACTTT. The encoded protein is CASSFRDRDSPLHF.

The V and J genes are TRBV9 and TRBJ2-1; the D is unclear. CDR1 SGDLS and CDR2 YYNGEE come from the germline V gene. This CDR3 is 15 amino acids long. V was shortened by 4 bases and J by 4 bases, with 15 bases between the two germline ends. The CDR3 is CASSPSEFKYNEQFF. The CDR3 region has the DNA TGTGCCAGCAGCCCCTCCGAGTTTAAATACAATGAGCAGTTCTTC.

The CDR3 spells CASSRVGGKGYTF. The CDR3 nucleotides are TGTGCCAGCTCAAGGGTCGGGGGAAAAGGCTACACCTTC. The chain uses TRBV27 and TRBJ1-2, with a weak D call TRBD1 (5 bases). The V and J ends lost 8 bases and 8 bases respectively, with 18 bases between them. The CDR3 extends over 13 amino acids. Germline V gives CDR1 MNHEY, CDR2 SMNVEV (reference sequence).

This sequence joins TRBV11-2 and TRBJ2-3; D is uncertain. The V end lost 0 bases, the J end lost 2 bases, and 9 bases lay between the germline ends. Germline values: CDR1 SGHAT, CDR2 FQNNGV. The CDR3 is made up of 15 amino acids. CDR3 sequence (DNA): TGTGCCAGCAGCTTAGATCCAATCTACACAGATACGCAGTATTTT. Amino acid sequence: CASSLDPIYTDTQYF.

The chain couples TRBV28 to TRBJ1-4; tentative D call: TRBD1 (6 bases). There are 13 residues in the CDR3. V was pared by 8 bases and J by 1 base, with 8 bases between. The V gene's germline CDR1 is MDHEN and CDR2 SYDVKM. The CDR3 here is CASGRGTNEKLFF. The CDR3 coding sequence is TGTGCCAGCGGCAGGGGAACTAATGAAAAACTGTTTTTT.

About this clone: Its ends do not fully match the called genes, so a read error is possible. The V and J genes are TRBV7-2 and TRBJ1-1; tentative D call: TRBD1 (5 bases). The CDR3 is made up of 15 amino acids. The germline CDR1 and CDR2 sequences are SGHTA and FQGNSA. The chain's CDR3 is CASSLAPAARAEAFF. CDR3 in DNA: TGTGCCAGCAGCCTAGCTCCGGCGGCCAGGGCTGAAGCTTTCTTT.

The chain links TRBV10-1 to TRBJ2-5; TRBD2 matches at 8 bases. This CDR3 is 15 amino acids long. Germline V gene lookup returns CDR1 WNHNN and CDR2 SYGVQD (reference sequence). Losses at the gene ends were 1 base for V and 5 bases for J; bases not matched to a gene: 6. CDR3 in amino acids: CASSELVAGWETQYF. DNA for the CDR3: TGCGCCAGCAGTGAGTTGGTAGCGGGATGGGAGACCCAGTACTTC.

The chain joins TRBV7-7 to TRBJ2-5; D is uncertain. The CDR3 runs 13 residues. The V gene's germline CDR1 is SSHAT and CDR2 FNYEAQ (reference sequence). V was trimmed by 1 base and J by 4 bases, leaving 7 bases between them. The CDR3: CASSLDVGETQYF. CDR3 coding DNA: TGTGCCAGCAGCTTAGATGTCGGAGAGACCCAGTACTTC.

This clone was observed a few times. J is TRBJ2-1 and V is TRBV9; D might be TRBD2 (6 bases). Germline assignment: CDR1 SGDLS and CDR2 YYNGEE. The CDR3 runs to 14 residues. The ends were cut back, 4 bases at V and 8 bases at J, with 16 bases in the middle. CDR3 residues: CASSPGAGLDEQFF. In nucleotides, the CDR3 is TGTGCCAGCAGCCCCGGGGCGGGGTTGGATGAGCAGTTCTTC.

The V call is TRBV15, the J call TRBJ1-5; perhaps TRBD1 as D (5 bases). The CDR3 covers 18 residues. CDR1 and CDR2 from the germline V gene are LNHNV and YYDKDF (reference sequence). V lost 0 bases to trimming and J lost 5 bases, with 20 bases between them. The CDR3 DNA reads TGTGCCACCAGCAGAGAGTGGAAAGAGGCAGGGAGGCATCAGCCCCAGCATTTT. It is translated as CATSREWKEAGRHQPQHF.

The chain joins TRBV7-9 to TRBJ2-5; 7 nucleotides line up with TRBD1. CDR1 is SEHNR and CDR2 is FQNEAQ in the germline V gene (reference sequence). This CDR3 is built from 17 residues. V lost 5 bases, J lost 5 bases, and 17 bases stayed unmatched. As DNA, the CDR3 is TGTGCCAGCAGCCAGAGAGGACAGGCCGCGGTAGGTGAGACCCAGTACTTC. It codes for CASSQRGQAAVGETQYF. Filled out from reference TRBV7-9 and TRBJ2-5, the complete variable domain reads DTGVSQNPRHKITKRGQNVTFRCDPISEHNRLYWYRQTLGQGPEFLTYFQNEAQLEKSRLLSDRFSAERPKGSFSTLEIQRTEQGDSAMYLCASSQRGQAAVGETQYFGPGTRLLVL.

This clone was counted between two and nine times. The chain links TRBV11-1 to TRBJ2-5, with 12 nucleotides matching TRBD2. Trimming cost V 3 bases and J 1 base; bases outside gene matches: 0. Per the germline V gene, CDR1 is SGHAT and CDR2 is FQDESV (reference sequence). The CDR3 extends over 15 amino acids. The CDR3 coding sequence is TGTGCCAGCAGCTTGACTAGCGGGAGCCAAGAGACCCAGTACTTC. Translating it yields CASSLTSGSQETQYF.

CDR3 bases: TGTGCCTGGAACAGGGGTTCAGATACGCAGTATTTT. Protein product: CAWNRGSDTQYF. The chain joins TRBV30 to TRBJ2-3, with 7 bases that match TRBD1. V was pared by 4 bases and J by 4 bases, with 2 bases of the junction left unmatched. CDR1 GTSNPN and CDR2 SVGIG come from the germline V gene (reference sequence). CDR3 length equals 12 residues.

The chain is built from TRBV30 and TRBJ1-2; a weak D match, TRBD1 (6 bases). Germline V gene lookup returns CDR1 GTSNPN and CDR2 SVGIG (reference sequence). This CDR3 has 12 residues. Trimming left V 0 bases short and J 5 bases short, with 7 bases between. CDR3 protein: CAWSVTGYGYTF. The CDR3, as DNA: TGTGCCTGGAGTGTAACAGGGTATGGCTACACCTTC.

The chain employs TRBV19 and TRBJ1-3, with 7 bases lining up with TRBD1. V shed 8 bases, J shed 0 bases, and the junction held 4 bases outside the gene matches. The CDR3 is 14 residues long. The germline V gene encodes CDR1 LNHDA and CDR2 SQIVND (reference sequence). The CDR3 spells CASAQGSSGNTIYF. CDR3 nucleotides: TGTGCCAGTGCACAGGGGAGCTCTGGAAACACCATATATTTT.

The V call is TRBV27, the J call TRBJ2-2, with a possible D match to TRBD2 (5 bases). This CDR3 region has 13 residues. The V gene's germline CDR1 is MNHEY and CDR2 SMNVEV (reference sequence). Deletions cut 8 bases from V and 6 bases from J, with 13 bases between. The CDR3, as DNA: TGTGCCAGCCGAAAATCTAGCTCCGGGGAGCTGTTTTTT. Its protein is CASRKSSSGELFF.